This TCR beta chain comes out of a study of B cell selection in AIRE deficiency. Regulatory T cells were sorted as CD4+CD25hiCD127low/negative cells. Healthy unrelated donors supplied the control samples. The V gene's germline CDR1 is SEHNR and CDR2 FQNEAQ (reference sequence). Trimming took off 2 bases at V and 12 bases at J, with 23 bases between the two ends. The CDR3 covers 16 residues. Of note for this clone: Its specificity is not known.

Profiled with immunoSEQ multiplex PCR; TCRdb holds only in-frame clones, not every one. In the table there are around 26,000 clones, around 92% of which are singletons. Whole-study results and caveats: Of approximately 3,600 shared Treg TCRbeta sequences, 31.6% were healthy-donor-only and around 8.7% patient-only. About a third of healthy-donor shared Treg TCRbeta sequences appeared in patient Tconv cells.

V gene TRBV7-9 combines with J gene TRBJ2-1; D might be TRBD2 (6 bases). The sample comprised CD4+CD25+ Tregs sorted from PBMCs. The sequence derives from a human donor in good health. In DNA, the CDR3 is TGTGCCAGCAGCTTAAGGGTTGCGAGGGAGGAACCTGCGCAGTTCTTC. As protein: CASSLRVAREEPAQFF.